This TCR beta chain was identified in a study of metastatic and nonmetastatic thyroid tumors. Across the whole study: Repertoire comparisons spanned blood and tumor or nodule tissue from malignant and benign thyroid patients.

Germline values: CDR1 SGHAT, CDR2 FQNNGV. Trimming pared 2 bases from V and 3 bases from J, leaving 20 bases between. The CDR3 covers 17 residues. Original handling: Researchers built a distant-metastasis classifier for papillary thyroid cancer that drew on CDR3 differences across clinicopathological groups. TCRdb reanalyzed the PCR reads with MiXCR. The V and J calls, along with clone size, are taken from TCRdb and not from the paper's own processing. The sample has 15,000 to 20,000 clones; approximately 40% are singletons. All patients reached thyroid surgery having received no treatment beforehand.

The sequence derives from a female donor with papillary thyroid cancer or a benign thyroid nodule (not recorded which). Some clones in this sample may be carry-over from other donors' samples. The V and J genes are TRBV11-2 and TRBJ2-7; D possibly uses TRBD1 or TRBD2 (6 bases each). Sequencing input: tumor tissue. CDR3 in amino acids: CASSLKGGSVTHYEQYF. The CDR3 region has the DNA TGTGCCAGCAGCTTAAAGGGGGGAAGCGTGACACACTACGAGCAGTACTTC. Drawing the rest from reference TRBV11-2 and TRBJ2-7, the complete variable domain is EAGVAQSPRYKIIEKRQSVAFWCNPISGHATLYWYQQILGQGPKLLIQFQNNGVVDDSQLPKDRFSAERLKGVDSTLKIQPAKLEDSAVYLCASSLKGGSVTHYEQYFGPGTRLTVT.